This TCR beta chain came from a study of T cell clonotyping in hematopoietic cell transplantation. Described time point: recipient sample about 28 days before transplant, after cytoreduction. This CDR3 contains 16 residues. V lost 2 bases and J lost 3; bases outside the gene matches: 8. Germline values: CDR1 SGHAT, CDR2 FQNNGV. Sequenced by immunoSEQ multiplex PCR; TCRdb stores in-frame clones only, minus some. The sample records 25,000 to 30,000 clones, about four fifths being singletons. The receptor was derived from a man aged 40-55 years with acute myeloid leukemia. Some clones in this sample may be carry-over from other donors' samples. The chain has TRBV11-2 and TRBJ2-7; 9 nucleotides match TRBD1. Source: peripheral blood mononuclear cells, taken before stem cell transplant. This CDR3 is CASSLIKGTGIYEQYF. The DNA for the CDR3 is TGTGCCAGCAGCTTAATCAAGGGGACAGGGATCTACGAGCAGTACTTC.